Each of the 30 T cell receptor beta chains below was sequenced from the same sample in a study of regulatory T cells in long-lasting Graves disease. Time point given: newly diagnosed GD, antithyroid drugs for less than 3 months. RNA extracted from PBMCs served as the sequencing template. CDR3-region Arm-PCR and iRepertoire HTBI primers produced the TCR beta libraries. TCRdb used MiXCR to reprocess the multiplex PCR reads, holding one entry per CDR3 protein. The sample has approximately 250,000 distinct CDR3 sequences, 18% seen once. Sequences were derived from peripheral blood mononuclear cells (PBMCs), sampled at new diagnosis, from a patient treated with antithyroid drugs. These receptors were taken from a female donor with Graves disease.

This clonotype occurred a few times. This chain uses TRBV20-1 with TRBJ1-4; maybe TRBD1 (6 bases). This CDR3 is built from 12 residues. The V gene's germline CDR1 is DFQATT and CDR2 SNEGSKA (reference sequence). CDR3 residues: CGISRQGEKLFF. The CDR3 DNA reads as TGCGGCATTTCCAGGCAGGGGGAAAAACTGTTTTTT.

There are many counts of this clonotype. The chain employs TRBV11-2 and TRBJ2-7; tentative D call: TRBD2 (5 bases). CDR1 and CDR2 (germline): SGHAT, FQNNGV. The ends were cut back, 1 base at V and 0 bases at J, with 7 bases in the middle. This CDR3 comprises 14 residues. In nucleotides, the CDR3 is TGTGCCAGCAGCTTAGGCGCGGGCTCCTACGAGCAGTACTTC. Its protein is CASSLGAGSYEQYF.

This clonotype was detected many times. The chain uses TRBV19 and TRBJ2-6; TRBD1 matches 9 bases. CDR3 size: 15 residues. Trimming at V came to 6 bases and at J to 2 bases, leaving 2 bases not matched to a gene. Germline lookup yields CDR1 LNHDA and CDR2 SQIVND (reference sequence). The CDR3 DNA sequence: TGTGCCAGTAGCCGGGACAGGGCTGGGGCCAACGTCCTGACTTTC. Translated: CASSRDRAGANVLTF.

The chain employs TRBV7-6 and TRBJ1-4; 7 bases are a match to TRBD1. With V trimmed by 6 bases and J by 4 bases, 5 bases remained unmatched. This CDR3 is built from 14 residues. Per the germline V gene, CDR1 is SGHVS and CDR2 is FNYEAQ. The CDR3 reads CASRAGTDNEKLFF. The CDR3 nucleotides read TGTGCCAGCAGAGCCGGGACAGATAATGAAAAACTGTTTTTT.

This clonotype appeared many times. The chain combines TRBV28 with TRBJ1-2, with TRBD1 as a possible D gene (6 bases). Germline V gene data show CDR1 as MDHEN and CDR2 as SYDVKM. CDR3 length: 14 amino acids. With 6 bases removed from V and 3 bases from J, the gap between germline ends came to 14 bases. CDR3 nucleotide sequence: TGTGCCAGCAGCCAACAGGGATCCGACTATGGCTACACCTTC. This sequence encodes CASSQQGSDYGYTF.

This clonotype was counted ten times or more. The gene calls are TRBV12-3 or TRBV12-4 and TRBJ1-2; D is unclear. V was pared by 7 bases and J by 8 bases, with 17 bases between. The length of the CDR3 is 13 residues. In DNA form, the CDR3 reads TGTGCCAGCAACCTGGACGGCGTCGGGGGCTACACCTTC. Translated, it gives CASNLDGVGGYTF.

This clonotype was found many times. The CDR3 coding sequence is TGTGCCAGCAGCCCGGACGGGACAGGGGCTAATGAAAAACTGTTTTTT. Its translation: CASSPDGTGANEKLFF. V gene TRBV7-8 combines with J gene TRBJ1-4; 10 bases are a match to TRBD1. This CDR3 has 16 amino acids. The germline gives CDR1 SGHVS, CDR2 FQNEAQ. V shed 5 bases, J shed 3 bases, and the junction held 6 bases outside the gene matches.

This chain links TRBV2 with TRBJ2-1; D might be TRBD2 (5 bases). Germline values: CDR1 SNHLY, CDR2 FYNNEI. This CDR3 comprises 13 residues. V lost 7 bases to trimming and J lost 1 base, with 8 bases between them. Here the CDR3 DNA reads TGTGCCAGCAAACTAGTTTCCTACAATGAGCAGTTCTTC. This gives the protein CASKLVSYNEQFF.

Many counts were recorded for this clonotype. The J gene is TRBJ2-7, the V gene TRBV7-6; D is perhaps TRBD2 (5 bases). Between the trimmed V and J ends, which lost 2 bases and 0 bases, there was a span of 8 bases. Germline V gives CDR1 SGHVS, CDR2 FNYEAQ. This CDR3 spans 14 amino acids. The CDR3 loop reads CASSLSGNSYEQYF. The CDR3 DNA reads as TGTGCCAGCAGCTTAAGCGGCAACTCCTACGAGCAGTACTTC.

In its sample, this clonotype was seen many times. The chain uses TRBV28 and TRBJ1-5; 7 bases are shared with TRBD1. The V segment lost 3 bases and the J segment 3 bases; nucleotides outside the gene matches: 14. Germline loops: CDR1 MDHEN, CDR2 SYDVKM. The CDR3 spans 18 residues. The CDR3 sequence: CASSFWGTELPFNQPQHF. The CDR3 DNA reads as TGTGCCAGCAGTTTTTGGGGGACAGAGTTGCCCTTCAATCAGCCCCAGCATTTT.

The sample holds one count of this clonotype. The V and J genes are TRBV9 and TRBJ2-1; D is uncertain. This CDR3 region has 13 residues. Germline CDR1 and CDR2: SGDLS and YYNGEE. V dropped 2 bases and J dropped 10 bases, with 13 bases sitting between them. CDR3: CASSVGPTQEQFF. The CDR3 region has the DNA TGTGCCAGCAGCGTCGGCCCGACGCAAGAGCAGTTCTTC.

In its sample, this clonotype was seen many times. This chain links TRBV19 with TRBJ2-1; possibly TRBD2 for D (7 bases). Trimming stripped 4 bases from V and 4 bases from J, with 17 bases between. Germline assignment: CDR1 LNHDA and CDR2 SQIVND (reference sequence). This CDR3 region has 16 residues. CDR3 DNA sequence: TGTGCCAGTAGTAAGGGGGAGGCTAGCGGTTACAATGAGCAGTTCTTC. It translates to CASSKGEASGYNEQFF. Variable domain in full (rest from reference TRBV19 and TRBJ2-1): DGGITQSPKYLFRKEGQNVTLSCEQNLNHDAMYWYRQDPGQGLRLIYYSQIVNDFQKGDIAEGYSVSREKKESFPLTVTSAQKNPTAFYLCASSKGEASGYNEQFFGPGTRLTVL.

V usage is TRBV2 and J usage is TRBJ2-1, with 12 bases that match TRBD2. This CDR3 has 17 residues. After removal of 6 bases from V and 6 bases from J, the junction contained 12 bases not matched to a gene. Germline CDR1 and CDR2: SNHLY and FYNNEI. CDR3 in DNA: TGTGCCAGCAGCCGAACTCCCCTAGCGGGAGGGGGCAATGAGCAGTTCTTC. Translation gives CASSRTPLAGGGNEQFF.

This clonotype was seen many times. The genes are TRBV11-2 and TRBJ1-3; the D gene is possibly TRBD1 (5 bases). Germline V gene data show CDR1 as SGHAT and CDR2 as FQNNGV. The CDR3 spans 15 residues. The V gene lost 5 bases and the J gene lost 7 bases, with 18 bases spanning the gap. The CDR3 DNA follows: TGTGCCAGCAGCCGCACGAGGGGCGAAGGGAACACCATATATTTT. Translation gives CASSRTRGEGNTIYF. Full variable domain (outside the CDR3, taken from reference TRBV11-2 and TRBJ1-3): EAGVAQSPRYKIIEKRQSVAFWCNPISGHATLYWYQQILGQGPKLLIQFQNNGVVDDSQLPKDRFSAERLKGVDSTLKIQPAKLEDSAVYLCASSRTRGEGNTIYFGEGSWLTVV.

This chain links TRBV24-1 with TRBJ1-5; 9 nucleotides align to TRBD1. V lost 4 bases and J lost 1; bases outside the gene matches: 4. Germline CDR1 is KGHDR and CDR2 is SFDVKD. This CDR3 has 16 amino acids. DNA for the CDR3: TGTGCCACCAGTGACGTGACAGGGGGAAGCAATCAGCCCCAGCATTTT. This translates into CATSDVTGGSNQPQHF.

The CDR3 here is CAISESSGESEKLFF. CDR3 in DNA: TGTGCCATCAGTGAGTCTTCGGGGGAAAGTGAAAAACTGTTTTTT. The gene calls are TRBV10-3 and TRBJ1-4, with D perhaps TRBD1 (5 bases). The CDR3 is 15 amino acids. CDR1 and CDR2 (germline): ENHRY, SYGVKD. V lost 0 bases and J lost 7, with 12 bases in between.

This clonotype was picked up many times. V gene TRBV18 combines with J gene TRBJ2-2; D call uncertain. The germline V gene has CDR1 KGHSH and CDR2 LQKENI. With 1 base removed from V and 4 bases from J, the gap between germline ends came to 4 bases. CDR3 length: 13 amino acids. The CDR3 DNA follows: TGTGCCAGCTCACCACTTTCCACCGGGGAGCTGTTTTTT. Translating it yields CASSPLSTGELFF.

This clonotype was found many times. In nucleotides, the CDR3 is TGTGCCAGCAACCTACGGTCCAGGGCGCAGGGTGAAAAACTGTTTTTT. The encoded protein is CASNLRSRAQGEKLFF. V and J are TRBV6-1 and TRBJ1-4, with D perhaps TRBD1 (5 bases). The CDR3 totals 16 residues. Trimming removed 7 bases from V and 7 bases from J, with 22 bases in between. Germline-derived CDR1 and CDR2 are MNHNS and SASEGT.

In DNA form, the CDR3 reads TGTGCCAGTAGGGCTAGCGGAACGAATGAGCAGTTCTTC. Translated: CASRASGTNEQFF. The gene calls are TRBV19 and TRBJ2-1; 7 positions match TRBD2. The CDR3 consists of 13 residues. The germline V gene encodes CDR1 LNHDA and CDR2 SQIVND (reference sequence). Germline trimming cut 6 bases from V and 7 bases from J; bases unmatched to any gene: 6.

This clonotype was counted ten times or more. The chain recombines TRBV12-3 or TRBV12-4 with TRBJ1-2; D may be TRBD1 (6 bases). Trimming took 1 base from V and 0 from J, leaving 9 bases between them. This CDR3 region has 15 residues. The CDR3 DNA follows: TGTGCCAGCAGTTTAGTGGGGGCCACTAACTATGGCTACACCTTC. Amino acid sequence: CASSLVGATNYGYTF.

In this sample, this clonotype turned up many times. The chain links TRBV20-1 to TRBJ2-3; D perhaps matches TRBD2 (5 bases). V gave up 3 bases and J gave up 6 bases, with 10 bases separating them. CDR1 and CDR2 from the germline V gene are DFQATT and SNEGSKA (reference sequence). The CDR3 has 12 amino acids. In DNA form, the CDR3 reads TGCAGTGCTAGGGCCCCGGGGGATACGCAGTATTTT. Its translation is CSARAPGDTQYF.

This chain links TRBV5-6 with TRBJ1-2, with 11 bases lining up with TRBD1. V was pared by 5 bases and J by 8 bases, with 8 bases of the junction left unmatched. CDR1 is SGHDT, CDR2 YYEEEE, per germline. There are 14 residues in the CDR3. This chain's CDR3 is CASRADRGLRGYTF. The DNA of the CDR3 is TGTGCCAGCAGGGCGGACAGGGGGCTGCGAGGCTACACCTTC.

In its sample, this clonotype was seen a few times. The chain couples TRBV3-1 to TRBJ2-1; TRBD2 matches at 10 bases. J was trimmed by 8 bases and V by 0 bases; bases with no gene match: 4. Germline-derived CDR1 and CDR2 are LGHDT and YNNKEL (reference sequence). The CDR3 sequence is 15 residues long. The CDR3 sequence: CASSQDSLAGDEQFF. CDR3 sequence (DNA): TGTGCCAGCAGCCAAGACAGTCTAGCGGGGGATGAGCAGTTCTTC.

This clonotype was detected ten times or more. J is TRBJ2-1 and V is TRBV30; TRBD2 matches 8 bases. The CDR3 length is 17 residues. V shed 0 bases and J 3 bases; nucleotides not matched to a gene: 10. Germline values: CDR1 GTSNPN, CDR2 SVGIG (reference sequence). The CDR3: CAWSVRGALAGYNEQFF. The DNA for the CDR3 is TGTGCCTGGAGTGTGCGGGGGGCGTTAGCAGGCTACAATGAGCAGTTCTTC.

This clonotype appeared many times. The genes are TRBV15 and TRBJ2-2, with TRBD2 matching 9 bases. V lost 8 bases, J lost 5 bases, and 18 bases stayed unmatched. Germline V gene lookup returns CDR1 LNHNV and CDR2 YYDKDF (reference sequence). CDR3 size: 18 residues. CDR3 in amino acids: CATSVGLISGSSTGELFF. CDR3 nucleotides: TGTGCCACCTCGGTTGGGTTAATTAGCGGGAGTAGTACCGGGGAGCTGTTTTTT.

This clonotype was recorded many times. The CDR3 region has the DNA TGTGCCAGCAGTCCACCTGGGACAGGACGGGAGACCCAGTACTTC. Translated: CASSPPGTGRETQYF. This chain joins TRBV25-1 and TRBJ2-5; TRBD1 aligns across 8 bases. Germline lookup yields CDR1 MGHDK and CDR2 SYGVNS. V dropped 5 bases and J dropped 5; count of bases not matched to a gene: 10. CDR3 length: 15 amino acids.

This chain joins TRBV15 and TRBJ2-5, with TRBD1 matching 7 bases. CDR1 is LNHNV and CDR2 is YYDKDF in the germline V gene (reference sequence). This CDR3 comprises 13 residues. V was pared by 5 bases and J by 4 bases, with 4 bases of the junction left unmatched. The CDR3 spells CATSPGQLETQYF. The CDR3 DNA reads as TGTGCCACCAGCCCGGGACAGCTAGAGACCCAGTACTTC.

On this clonotype itself: A single base separates this from a much larger clone, so it may be a read error. The V gene is TRBV24-1, the J gene TRBJ2-3; D ambiguous. The DNA matches TRBJ1-5 better at its end, which makes the J call doubtful. CDR1 is KGHDR, CDR2 SFDVKD, per germline. The CDR3 contains 16 residues. CDR3 residues: CATSNPIAGVTDTQHF. CDR3 DNA sequence: TGTGCCACCAGTAATCCAATAGCGGGAGTCACAGATACGCAGCATTTT.

This clonotype was recorded many times. The V and J genes are TRBV2 and TRBJ1-6; 8 nucleotides match TRBD1. The V segment lost 6 bases and the J segment 9 bases; nucleotides outside the gene matches: 10. Germline values: CDR1 SNHLY, CDR2 FYNNEI. The CDR3 totals 15 residues. The CDR3 DNA reads as TGTGCCAGCAGCTTATACAGGGGGGCGGGTTCACCCCTCCACTTT. Its translation: CASSLYRGAGSPLHF.

The chain uses TRBV11-1 and TRBJ2-1, with 14 positions matching TRBD2. CDR3 size: 17 residues. Germline V gene data show CDR1 as SGHAT and CDR2 as FQDESV (reference sequence). V lost 5 bases to trimming and J lost 7 bases; unmatched junction nucleotides: 10. The CDR3 region is CASSPRPGLAGVNEQFF. DNA of the CDR3: TGTGCCAGCAGCCCTAGACCGGGACTAGCGGGAGTAAATGAGCAGTTCTTC.